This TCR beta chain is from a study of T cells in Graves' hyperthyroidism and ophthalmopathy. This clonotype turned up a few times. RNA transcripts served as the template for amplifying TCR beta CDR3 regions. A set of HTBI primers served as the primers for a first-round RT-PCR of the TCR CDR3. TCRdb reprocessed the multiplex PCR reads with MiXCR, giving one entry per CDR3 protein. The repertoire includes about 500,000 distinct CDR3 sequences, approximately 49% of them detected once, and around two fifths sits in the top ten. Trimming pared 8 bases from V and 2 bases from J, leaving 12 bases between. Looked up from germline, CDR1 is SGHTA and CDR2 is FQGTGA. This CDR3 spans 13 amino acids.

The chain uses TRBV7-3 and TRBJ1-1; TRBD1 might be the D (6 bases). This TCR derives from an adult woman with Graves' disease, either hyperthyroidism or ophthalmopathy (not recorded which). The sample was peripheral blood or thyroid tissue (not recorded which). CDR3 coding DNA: TGTGCCAGCGGACAGCGATTCAACACTGAAGCTTTCTTT. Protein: CASGQRFNTEAFF.